This T cell receptor (beta chain) was sequenced during a study of T cell responses to AZD1222 COVID-19 vaccine. Turning to this clone: Its antigen is currently unknown.

The CDR3 sequence is 17 residues long. Germline CDR1 and CDR2: SGHVS and FNYEAQ. The V gene end was trimmed by 5 bases and the J gene end by 2 bases; junction bases not matched to a gene: 13. Here immunoSEQ multiplex PCR was the method, and the copy in TCRdb shows in-frame clones only, minus some. The sample yields some 140,000 clones, 93% seen once. Findings and caveats of the study: A reported finding is that nearly half of spike-specific TCRs target unmutated variant regions. Donors were chiefly white British, with a greater number of females, and clonal diversity was perhaps underestimated.

Material: peripheral blood, obtained on day 0 of AZD1222 vaccination. The TCR sequence derives from an adult in good health. The chain links TRBV7-6 to TRBJ2-3; 7 bases match TRBD2. The chain's CDR3 is CASSRMMAGESTDTQYF. For the CDR3, the DNA is TGTGCCAGCAGCCGGATGATGGCGGGGGAGTCCACAGATACGCAGTATTTT.